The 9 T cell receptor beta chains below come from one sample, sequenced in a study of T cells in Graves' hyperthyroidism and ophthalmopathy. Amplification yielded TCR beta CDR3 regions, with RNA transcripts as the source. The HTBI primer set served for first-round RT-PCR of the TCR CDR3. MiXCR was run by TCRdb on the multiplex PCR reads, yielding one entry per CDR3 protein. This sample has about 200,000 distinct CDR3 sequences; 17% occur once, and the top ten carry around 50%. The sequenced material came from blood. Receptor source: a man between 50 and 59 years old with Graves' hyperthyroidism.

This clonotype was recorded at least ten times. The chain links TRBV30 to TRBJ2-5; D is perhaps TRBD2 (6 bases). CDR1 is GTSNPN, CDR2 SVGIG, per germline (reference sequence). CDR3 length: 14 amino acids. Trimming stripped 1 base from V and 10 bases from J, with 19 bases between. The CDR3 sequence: CAWSAGGSISDQYF. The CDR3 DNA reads TGTGCCTGGAGTGCCGGGGGTAGTATTTCAGACCAGTACTTC.

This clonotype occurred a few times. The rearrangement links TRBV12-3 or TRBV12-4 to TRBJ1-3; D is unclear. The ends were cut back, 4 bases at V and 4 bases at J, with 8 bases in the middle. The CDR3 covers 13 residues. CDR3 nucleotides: TGTGCCAGCAGTTCCTCGTCGGGAAACACCATATATTTT. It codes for CASSSSSGNTIYF.

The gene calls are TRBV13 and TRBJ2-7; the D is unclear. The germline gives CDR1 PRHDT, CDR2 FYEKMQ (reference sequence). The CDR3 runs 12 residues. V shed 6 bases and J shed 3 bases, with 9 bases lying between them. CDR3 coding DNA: TGTGCCAGCAGTCTAATACGCTACGAGCAGTACTTC. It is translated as CASSLIRYEQYF.

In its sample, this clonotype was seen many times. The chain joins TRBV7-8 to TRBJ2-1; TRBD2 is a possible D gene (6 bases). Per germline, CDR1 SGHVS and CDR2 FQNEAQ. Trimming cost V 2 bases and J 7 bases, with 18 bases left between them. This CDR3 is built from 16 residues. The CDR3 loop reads CASSLTGVYFGNEQFF. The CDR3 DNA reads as TGTGCCAGCAGCTTAACGGGGGTCTATTTCGGAAATGAGCAGTTCTTC.

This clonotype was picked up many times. DNA for the CDR3: TGTGCCAGCAGGTTGACAGGGATGGAACAGCCCCAGCATTTT. Translating it yields CASRLTGMEQPQHF. V gene TRBV28 combines with J gene TRBJ1-5; 7 bases agree with TRBD1. The CDR3 runs 14 residues. V was clipped by 6 bases and J by 7 bases; unmatched bases: 9. Germline values: CDR1 MDHEN, CDR2 SYDVKM.

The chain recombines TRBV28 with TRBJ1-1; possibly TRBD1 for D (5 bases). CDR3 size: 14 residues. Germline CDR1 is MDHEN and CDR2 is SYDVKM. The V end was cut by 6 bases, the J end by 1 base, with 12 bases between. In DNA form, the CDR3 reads TGTGCCAGCAGCGTAATGGGGGGGAACACTGAAGCTTTCTTT. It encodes CASSVMGGNTEAFF. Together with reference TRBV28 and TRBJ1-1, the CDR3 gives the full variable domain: DVKVTQSSRYLVKRTGEKVFLECVQDMDHENMFWYRQDPGLGLRLIYFSYDVKMKEKGDIPEGYSVSREKKERFSLILESASTNQTSMYLCASSVMGGNTEAFFGQGTRLTVV.

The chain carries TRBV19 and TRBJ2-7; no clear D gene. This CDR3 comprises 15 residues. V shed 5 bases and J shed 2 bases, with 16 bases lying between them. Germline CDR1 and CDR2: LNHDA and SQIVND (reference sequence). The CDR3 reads CASSGRKVGPYEQYF. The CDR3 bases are TGTGCCAGTAGTGGAAGGAAGGTGGGCCCCTACGAGCAGTACTTC.

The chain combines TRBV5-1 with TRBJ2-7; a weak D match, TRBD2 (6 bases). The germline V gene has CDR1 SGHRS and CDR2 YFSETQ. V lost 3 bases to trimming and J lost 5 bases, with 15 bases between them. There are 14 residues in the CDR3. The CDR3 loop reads CASSSAGFPDEQYF. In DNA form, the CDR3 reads TGCGCCAGCAGCTCCGCGGGGTTCCCCGACGAGCAGTACTTC.

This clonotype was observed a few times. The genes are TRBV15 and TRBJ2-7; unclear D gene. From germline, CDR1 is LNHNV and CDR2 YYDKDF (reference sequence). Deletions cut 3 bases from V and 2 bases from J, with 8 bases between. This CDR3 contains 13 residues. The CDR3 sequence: CATSREIPYEQYF. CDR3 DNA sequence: TGTGCCACCAGCAGGGAGATCCCCTACGAGCAGTACTTC.